One and the same sample provided the 28 T cell receptor beta chains below, sequenced in a study of metastatic and nonmetastatic thyroid tumors. None of the patients had undergone any treatment ahead of thyroid surgery. TCRdb called clones again from the PCR reads with MiXCR. This sample carries some 11,000 clones, approximately 31% of them seen once, and the ten largest clones take about 16%. The specimen was tumor tissue. The source is a female donor with papillary thyroid cancer or a benign thyroid nodule (not recorded which). Some clones in this sample may be carry-over from other donors' samples.

In this sample, this clone is medium-sized. The chain is built from TRBV7-2 and TRBJ1-1; D might be TRBD1 (5 bases). This CDR3 has 15 residues. Germline CDR1 and CDR2: SGHTA and FQGNSA. V lost 5 bases and J lost 4, with 17 bases in between. The CDR3, as DNA: TGTGCCAGCAGCGGTTTTCGGGGGAGCGGCACTGAAGCTTTCTTT. It codes for CASSGFRGSGTEAFF.

This clone has only a few counts. V usage is TRBV6-5 and J usage is TRBJ2-7; D is possibly TRBD2 (5 bases). With 5 bases removed from V and 7 bases from J, the gap between germline ends came to 9 bases. The CDR3 loop spans 11 amino acids. Germline CDR1 is MNHEY and CDR2 is SVGAGI. CDR3 loop: CASSTGLEQYF. In DNA, the CDR3 is TGTGCCAGCAGTACTGGACTGGAGCAGTACTTC.

This clone is medium-sized (0.01 to 0.1%) in the sample. V and J are TRBV11-2 and TRBJ2-2; 9 positions match TRBD2. The CDR3 runs to 17 residues. Germline V lookup: CDR1 SGHAT, CDR2 FQNNGV. V trimming: 0 bases; J trimming: 6 bases; junction bases outside the gene matches: 8. The CDR3 DNA follows: TGTGCCAGCAGCTTAGAAGGGGCTAGCGGGGATGCCGGGGAGCTGTTTTTT. Its translation is CASSLEGASGDAGELFF.

The J gene is TRBJ1-3, the V gene TRBV29-1; tentative D call: TRBD1 (6 bases). V lost 1 base to trimming and J lost 4 bases, with 11 bases between them. The CDR3 contains 14 residues. Germline V CDR1 and CDR2: SQVTM, ANQGSEA. CDR3 sequence (DNA): TGCAGCGTTGAAGCCAGGGGTTGGGGAAACACCATATATTTT. As protein: CSVEARGWGNTIYF.

By share, this clone ranks as medium-sized (0.01 to 0.1%). The chain is built from TRBV20-1 and TRBJ1-1; D uncertain. The CDR3 is made up of 13 amino acids. Trimming took off 6 bases at V and 1 base at J, with 12 bases between the two ends. The germline CDR1 and CDR2 sequences are DFQATT and SNEGSKA (reference sequence). CDR3 loop: CSAEGLQNTEAFF. In DNA form, the CDR3 reads TGCAGTGCGGAAGGACTTCAGAACACTGAAGCTTTCTTT.

This sequence joins TRBV19 and TRBJ1-5; no clear D. This CDR3 spans 13 amino acids. V was pared by 5 bases and J by 7 bases, with 12 bases between. The V gene's germline CDR1 is LNHDA and CDR2 SQIVND (reference sequence). The CDR3 DNA sequence: TGTGCCAGTAGTGTCACTCGGGTCCAGCCCCAGCATTTT. Encoded protein: CASSVTRVQPQHF.

This clone was observed a handful of times. The rearrangement uses TRBV7-9 and TRBJ2-7; TRBD2 matches 11 bases. The CDR3 extends over 15 amino acids. Germline CDR1 SEHNR, CDR2 FQNEAQ (reference sequence). J gave up 3 bases and V 1 base, and 2 bases lay outside the gene matches. CDR3 bases: TGTGCCAGCAGCTTAGTCGGGACTAGCGGCTACGAGCAGTACTTC. Protein: CASSLVGTSGYEQYF.

J is TRBJ1-1 and V is TRBV5-1; D not resolved. Germline V gene data show CDR1 as SGHRS and CDR2 as YFSETQ. The CDR3 is 14 amino acids. Trimming removed 1 base at V and 0 bases at J, with 7 bases between. The CDR3 loop reads CASSLSTVNTEAFF. In nucleotides, the CDR3 is TGCGCCAGCAGCTTGTCTACAGTGAACACTGAAGCTTTCTTT.

The chain combines TRBV6-1 with TRBJ1-1; TRBD1 agrees at 7 bases. V gave up 7 bases and J gave up 11 bases; unmatched junction bases: 7. Per germline, CDR1 MNHNS and CDR2 SASEGT. The CDR3 has 11 amino acids. The CDR3 spells CASNRQGFAFF. CDR3 bases: TGTGCCAGCAACCGACAGGGCTTCGCTTTCTTT.

J is TRBJ2-7 and V is TRBV20-1; no clear D. Between the trimmed V and J ends, which lost 6 bases and 3 bases, there was a span of 15 bases. Germline CDR1 DFQATT, CDR2 SNEGSKA (reference sequence). The CDR3 totals 13 residues. As DNA, the CDR3 is TGCAGTGCGCCGGTCGATTGGGGCTACGAGCAGTACTTC. This codes for CSAPVDWGYEQYF.

The chain employs TRBV11-1 and TRBJ2-2; TRBD2 might be the D (6 bases). Trimming cost V 1 base and J 2 bases, with 14 bases left between them. This CDR3 contains 17 residues. Germline V lookup: CDR1 SGHAT, CDR2 FQDESV (reference sequence). The CDR3 region has the DNA TGTGCCAGCAGCTTAGTAGCTAGCGAGATCAACACCGGGGAGCTGTTTTTT. Amino acid sequence: CASSLVASEINTGELFF.

Note on this clone: The conserved phenylalanine or tryptophan normally closing the CDR3 is absent here, so this likely arose from a read error. The V gene is TRBV18, the J gene TRBJ2-7, with no clear D. CDR1 is KGHSH, CDR2 LQKENI, per germline. With 3 bases removed from V and 6 bases from J, the gap between germline ends came to 6 bases. The CDR3 sequence is 11 residues long. The CDR3 is CASSPGLEQYL. DNA of the CDR3: TGTGCCAGCTCACCGGGCCTCGAGCAGTACCTC.

The chain employs TRBV3-1 and TRBJ2-3; D gene uncertain. CDR1 is LGHDT and CDR2 is YNNKEL in the germline V gene (reference sequence). Trimming shortened V by 4 bases and J by 6 bases, and 17 bases separated the two germline ends. The CDR3 contains 15 residues. This CDR3 is CASSLGSSPLDTQYF. In DNA, the CDR3 is TGTGCCAGCAGCCTCGGAAGCAGTCCTTTGGATACGCAGTATTTT.

V and J are TRBV5-1 and TRBJ2-2; D might be TRBD1 (5 bases). The CDR3 loop spans 14 amino acids. Trimming shortened V by 4 bases and J by 0 bases, and 7 bases separated the two germline ends. Germline V gene data show CDR1 as SGHRS and CDR2 as YFSETQ. For the CDR3, the DNA is TGCGCCAGCAGCGGACAATCGAACACCGGGGAGCTGTTTTTT. Protein: CASSGQSNTGELFF.

This clone was picked up many times. The CDR3 loop reads CASSHKLTGRMQTQYF. CDR3 coding DNA: TGTGCCAGCAGCCATAAATTGACGGGCCGAATGCAGACCCAGTACTTC. The gene calls are TRBV14 and TRBJ2-5; D uncertain. Germline lookup yields CDR1 SGHDN and CDR2 FVKESK. The V and J ends lost 3 bases and 6 bases respectively, with 20 bases between them. This CDR3 is 16 amino acids long.

CDR3 sequence reads: CSARDRFGTSGPTDTQYF. CDR3 nucleotide sequence: TGCAGTGCTAGAGATCGTTTCGGGACTAGCGGCCCCACAGATACGCAGTATTTT. This rearrangement joins TRBV20-1 to TRBJ2-3, with 11 bases aligning to TRBD2. The germline gives CDR1 DFQATT, CDR2 SNEGSKA (reference sequence). There are 18 residues in the CDR3. The J segment lost 2 bases and the V segment lost 0 bases, leaving 10 bases of the junction unmatched.

By sample fraction, this clone is medium-sized (0.01 to 0.1%). V and J are TRBV5-5 and TRBJ2-7; D may match TRBD1 or TRBD2 (5 bases each). V was shortened by 5 bases and J by 0 bases, with 18 bases between the two germline ends. The length of the CDR3 is 16 residues. Germline V gene data show CDR1 as SGHKS and CDR2 as YYEKEE (reference sequence). The CDR3 here is CASRGETVGFSYEQYF. The DNA of the CDR3 is TGTGCCAGCAGAGGGGAGACCGTAGGGTTCTCCTACGAGCAGTACTTC.

This clone is medium-sized by share. This chain links TRBV20-1 with TRBJ2-1; D is perhaps TRBD2 (5 bases). This CDR3 spans 17 amino acids. CDR1 is DFQATT, CDR2 SNEGSKA, per germline (reference sequence). Between the trimmed V and J ends, which lost 0 bases and 5 bases, there was a span of 20 bases. Here the CDR3 DNA reads TGCAGTGCTAGAGACCCTCTGGGAGCGGCAAAAGACAATGAGCAGTTCTTC. It encodes CSARDPLGAAKDNEQFF.

This clone is deemed medium-sized. The V and J genes are TRBV20-1 and TRBJ2-7; no reliable D call. The CDR3 extends over 12 amino acids. V was clipped by 3 bases and J by 2 bases, with 8 bases between them. Germline-derived CDR1 and CDR2 are DFQATT and SNEGSKA (reference sequence). CDR3 coding DNA: TGCAGTGCTAGTGGCCCTACCTACGAGCAGTACTTC. It yields the protein CSASGPTYEQYF.

The chain combines TRBV20-1 with TRBJ2-5; D is uncertain. CDR3 length: 12 amino acids. Germline CDR1 DFQATT, CDR2 SNEGSKA (reference sequence). Trimming left V 3 bases short and J 5 bases short, with 10 bases between. The CDR3 loop reads CSARMGKETQYF. CDR3 bases: TGCAGTGCTAGGATGGGGAAGGAGACCCAGTACTTC.

Only one count was recorded for this clone. This chain links TRBV7-2 with TRBJ2-3; tentative D call: TRBD2 (6 bases). The CDR3 is made up of 14 amino acids. The V end lost 7 bases, the J end lost 2 bases, and 13 bases lay between the germline ends. Per germline, CDR1 SGHTA and CDR2 FQGNSA. CDR3 loop: CASKPSVNTDTQYF. The CDR3 DNA sequence: TGTGCCAGCAAACCTAGCGTAAACACAGATACGCAGTATTTT.

Many counts were recorded for this clone. A single base separates this from a much larger clone, so it may be a read error. The same CDR3 is also encoded by other DNA sequences in this sample. V usage is TRBV30 and J usage is TRBJ1-6; D perhaps matches TRBD1 (5 bases). The CDR3 is made up of 10 amino acids. The germline CDR1 and CDR2 sequences are GTSNPN and SVGIG (reference sequence). Trimming pared 5 bases from V and 16 bases from J, leaving 12 bases between. This CDR3 is CAWGGRSLHF. In nucleotides, the CDR3 is TGTGCCTGGGGGGGGAGGTCTCTCCACTTT.

This clone came up many times. The rearrangement uses TRBV9 and TRBJ2-5; TRBD2 matches 8 bases. The CDR3 extends over 16 amino acids. The V segment lost 4 bases and the J segment 5 bases; nucleotides outside the gene matches: 13. Germline V gene data show CDR1 as SGDLS and CDR2 as YYNGEE. This CDR3 is CASSPMGGLERETQYF. CDR3 sequence (DNA): TGTGCCAGCAGCCCTATGGGGGGACTAGAGAGGGAGACCCAGTACTTC.

The V and J genes are TRBV2 and TRBJ2-7; D remains ambiguous. Germline V gene sequence: CDR1 SNHLY, CDR2 FYNNEI. This CDR3 has 12 amino acids. Trimming removed 5 bases from V and 0 bases from J, with 5 bases in between. CDR3 amino acids: CASSSGSYEQYF. The CDR3 DNA follows: TGTGCCAGCAGTTCCGGCTCCTACGAGCAGTACTTC.

In this sample, this clone is medium-sized. V and J are TRBV20-1 and TRBJ2-6; D call uncertain. The V gene lost 1 base and the J gene lost 0 bases, with 10 bases spanning the gap. The germline V gene has CDR1 DFQATT and CDR2 SNEGSKA (reference sequence). This CDR3 comprises 16 residues. CDR3 nucleotides: TGCAGTGCTAGAGTTTACGGTGACTCTGGGGCCAACGTCCTGACTTTC. Translated, it gives CSARVYGDSGANVLTF.

This clone qualifies as medium-sized. V usage is TRBV27 and J usage is TRBJ1-2, with 8 bases aligning to TRBD1. This CDR3 has 17 amino acids. Germline V gives CDR1 MNHEY, CDR2 SMNVEV (reference sequence). The ends lost 3 bases at V and 4 bases at J; junction bases unmatched: 13. The CDR3, as DNA: TGTGCCAGCAGTTTTATCCAGACAGGGGCATTCCCCTATGGCTACACCTTC. As protein: CASSFIQTGAFPYGYTF.

This clone occurred many times. The chain couples TRBV7-2 to TRBJ2-3, with 7 bases matching TRBD2. CDR3 length: 14 residues. Germline CDR1 SGHTA, CDR2 FQGNSA. Germline trimming cut 5 bases from V and 5 bases from J; bases unmatched to any gene: 7. CDR3: CASSVRTSRDTQYF. The CDR3 DNA follows: TGTGCCAGCAGCGTACGGACTAGTAGAGATACGCAGTATTTT. Full variable domain (remainder filled in from reference TRBV7-2 and TRBJ2-3): GAGVSQSPSNKVTEKGKDVELRCDPISGHTALYWYRQSLGQGLEFLIYFQGNSAPDKSGLPSDRFSAERTGGSVSTLTIQRTQQEDSAVYLCASSVRTSRDTQYFGPGTRLTVL.

This clone was seen a few times. The chain links TRBV6-2 or TRBV6-3 to TRBJ2-1; D remains ambiguous. This CDR3 has 10 residues. V gave up 4 bases and J gave up 10 bases, with 5 bases separating them. Germline V gives CDR1 MNHEY, CDR2 SVGEGT. This CDR3 reads CASSWPEQFF. The CDR3 DNA reads as TGTGCCAGCAGTTGGCCGGAGCAGTTCTTC.